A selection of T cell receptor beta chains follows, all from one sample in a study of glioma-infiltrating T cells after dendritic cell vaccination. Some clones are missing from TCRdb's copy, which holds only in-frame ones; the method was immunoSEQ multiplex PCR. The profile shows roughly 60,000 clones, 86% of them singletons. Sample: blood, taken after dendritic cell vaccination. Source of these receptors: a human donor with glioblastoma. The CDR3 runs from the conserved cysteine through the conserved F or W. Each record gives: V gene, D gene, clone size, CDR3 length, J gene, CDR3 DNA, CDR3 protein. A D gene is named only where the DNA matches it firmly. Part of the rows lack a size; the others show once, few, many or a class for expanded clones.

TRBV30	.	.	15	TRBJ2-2	TGTGCCTGGAATCCGGCGGGCCCGAACACCGGGGAGCTGTTTTTT	CAWNPAGPNTGELFF
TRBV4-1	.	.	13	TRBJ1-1	TGCGCCAGCAGCCAAGATATGTCGGTCTGGGCTTTCTTT	CASSQDMSVWAFF
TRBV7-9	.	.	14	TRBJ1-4	TGTGCCAGCAGCTTAGCAGGGGCCGGTGAAAAACTGTTTTTT	CASSLAGAGEKLFF
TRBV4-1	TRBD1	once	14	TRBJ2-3	TGCGCCAGCAGCCTGGACAGGTCAACAGATACGCAGTATTTT	CASSLDRSTDTQYF
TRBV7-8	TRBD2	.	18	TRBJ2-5	TGTGCCAGCAGCTTATGGGCATCGGGACTACAGTACCAAGAGACCCAGTACTTC	CASSLWASGLQYQETQYF
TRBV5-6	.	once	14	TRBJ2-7	TGTGCCAGCAGCTTCCGGGGGGCACCCTACGAGCAGTACTTC	CASSFRGAPYEQYF
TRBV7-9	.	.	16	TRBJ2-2	TGTGCCAGCAGCTTACGCGCCAGCGCGGGGCTCGGGGAGCTGTTTTTT	CASSLRASAGLGELFF
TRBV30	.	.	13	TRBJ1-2	TGTGCCTGGAGTGTACAGGGTGACTATGGCTACACCTTC	CAWSVQGDYGYTF
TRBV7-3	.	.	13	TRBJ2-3	TGTGCCAGCAGCTTAGAGCTTACAGATACGCAGTATTTT	CASSLELTDTQYF
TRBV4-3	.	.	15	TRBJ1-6	TGCGCCAGCAGCCTCCAGCGGCAGGTGCGCTCACCCCTCCACTTT	CASSLQRQVRSPLHF
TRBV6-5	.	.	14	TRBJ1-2	TGTGCCAGCCGACTTGACAGTGTAGCATATGGCTACACCTTC	CASRLDSVAYGYTF
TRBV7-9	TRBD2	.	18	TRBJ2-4	TGTGCCAGCAGCTCCTCTAGCGGGGGGACGCTAGCCAAAAACATTCAGTACTTC	CASSSSSGGTLAKNIQYF
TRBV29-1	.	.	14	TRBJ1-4	TGCAGCGTTGGGAGGGCCTCAACTAATGAAAAACTGTTTTTT	CSVGRASTNEKLFF
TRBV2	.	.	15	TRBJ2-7	TGTGCCAGCAGTGCCCTGGACAGTTTATCCTACGAGCAGTACTTC	CASSALDSLSYEQYF
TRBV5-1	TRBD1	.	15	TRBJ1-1	TGCGCCAGCAGCGCCAATGGACAGGGGCGGGCTGAAGCTTTCTTT	CASSANGQGRAEAFF
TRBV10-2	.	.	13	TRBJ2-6	TGCGCCAGCGACAGCTCTGGGGCCAACGTCCTGACTTTC	CASDSSGANVLTF
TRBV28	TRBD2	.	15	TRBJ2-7	TGTGCCAGCAGCCTGACTAGCGGCAGCTCCTACGAGCAGTACTTC	CASSLTSGSSYEQYF
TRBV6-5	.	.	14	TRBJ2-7	TGTGCCAGCAGTTACGGCAGGCTGGGCTACGAGCAGTACTTC	CASSYGRLGYEQYF
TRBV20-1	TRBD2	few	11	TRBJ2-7	TGCAGTGCCTCACTAGCGGGCGAGCAGTACTTC	CSASLAGEQYF
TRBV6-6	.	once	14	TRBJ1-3	TGTGCCAGCAGAGAGGGCGCATCTGGAAACACCATATATTTT	CASREGASGNTIYF
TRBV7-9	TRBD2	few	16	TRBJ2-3	TGTGCCAGCAGCTTAAATAGCGGGACGGGCACAGATACGCAGTATTTT	CASSLNSGTGTDTQYF
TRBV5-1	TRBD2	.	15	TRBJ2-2	TGCGCCAGCAGCTTCGGGGGGTTCGACACCGGGGAGCTGTTTTTT	CASSFGGFDTGELFF